The 10 T cell receptor beta chains listed next were all sequenced from one sample in a study of CD8 T cell repertoires and HIV-1 epitope variants. Antigens for these TCRs are unknown. Clones were read by immunoSEQ multiplex PCR, and TCRdb kept only the in-frame ones, dropping some. This repertoire shows some 4,400 clones, 67% found once; its top ten account for around 47%. Sequencing input: cultured CD8+ T cells derived from PBMCs. These receptors were obtained from a male donor with HIV.

This chain joins TRBV5-5 and TRBJ2-7; 8 bases fit TRBD1. Per germline, CDR1 SGHKS and CDR2 YYEKEE (reference sequence). The CDR3 length is 14 residues. V shed 5 bases, J shed 3 bases, and the junction held 7 bases outside the gene matches. The CDR3 nucleotides are TGTGCCAGCAGTTTGACAGGGGCCTTCTACGAGCAGTACTTC. Encoded protein: CASSLTGAFYEQYF.

This clone was detected only a few times. The V gene is TRBV19, the J gene TRBJ1-1; no definite D call. The germline CDR1 and CDR2 sequences are LNHDA and SQIVND (reference sequence). The CDR3 loop spans 12 amino acids. The V gene lost 5 bases and the J gene lost 9 bases, with 13 bases spanning the gap. CDR3 in amino acids: CASSSSGRQAFF. The CDR3 nucleotides read TGTGCCAGTAGTTCCTCCGGGAGGCAAGCTTTCTTT.

Written as DNA, the CDR3 is TGTGCCAGCAGCTTAGTAGCAGGGGGGAATGAGCAGTTCTTC. It translates to CASSLVAGGNEQFF. This rearrangement joins TRBV11-2 to TRBJ2-1, with D tentatively TRBD1 (7 bases). Germline values: CDR1 SGHAT, CDR2 FQNNGV. The CDR3 runs to 14 residues. Trimming cost V 1 base and J 7 bases, with 11 bases left between them.

This chain joins TRBV9 and TRBJ1-1, with D possibly matching TRBD1 (6 bases). Germline V gene lookup returns CDR1 SGDLS and CDR2 YYNGEE. The ends were cut back, 3 bases at V and 2 bases at J, with 11 bases in the middle. The length of the CDR3 is 14 residues. The CDR3 DNA reads TGTGCCAGCAGCGCCGGGACAACTAACACTGAAGCTTTCTTT. As protein: CASSAGTTNTEAFF.

The chain combines TRBV7-8 with TRBJ2-3; no reliable D call. Germline values: CDR1 SGHVS, CDR2 FQNEAQ. This CDR3 contains 14 residues. Trimming took off 0 bases at V and 5 bases at J, with 9 bases between the two ends. The CDR3 nucleotides are TGTGCCAGCAGCTTAGCGAGCGTTGGAGATACGCAGTATTTT. Its protein is CASSLASVGDTQYF.

This clone was counted a single time. This sequence joins TRBV30 and TRBJ1-5, with D maybe TRBD1 (6 bases). Germline V gene sequence: CDR1 GTSNPN, CDR2 SVGIG (reference sequence). CDR3 length: 14 amino acids. Trimming left V 5 bases short and J 1 base short, with 12 bases between. DNA of the CDR3: TGTGCCTGGGGGACACAATCCAGCAATCAGCCCCAGCATTTT. It codes for CAWGTQSSNQPQHF.

The chain recombines TRBV10-2 with TRBJ2-3, with D hard to call. The CDR3 loop spans 16 amino acids. Trimming took off 0 bases at V and 1 base at J, with 11 bases between the two ends. Germline V CDR1 and CDR2: WSHSY, SAAADI. The CDR3 bases are TGCGCCAGCAGTGAGTCGCTGAGACTTGGCACAGATACGCAGTATTTT. Residues: CASSESLRLGTDTQYF.

The chain is built from TRBV5-1 and TRBJ2-5; D is uncertain. The germline gives CDR1 SGHRS, CDR2 YFSETQ. Between the trimmed V and J ends, which lost 0 bases and 3 bases, there was a span of 9 bases. This CDR3 spans 14 amino acids. This CDR3 is CASSLDLFEETQYF. Here the CDR3 DNA reads TGCGCCAGCAGCTTGGATCTGTTTGAAGAGACCCAGTACTTC.

V and J are TRBV5-6 and TRBJ1-2; D might be TRBD1 (6 bases). The V gene's germline CDR1 is SGHDT and CDR2 YYEEEE. Deletions cut 0 bases from V and 4 bases from J, with 10 bases between. The CDR3 is 14 amino acids. The CDR3 DNA reads TGTGCCAGCAGCTTGGAAGGAGGGGGCTATGGCTACACCTTC. It yields the protein CASSLEGGGYGYTF.

The CDR3 loop is CASSSGQGDNSPLHF. The CDR3 nucleotides are TGTGCCAGCAGTTCGGGACAGGGGGATAATTCACCCCTCCACTTT. This chain joins TRBV28 and TRBJ1-6, with 11 bases that match TRBD1. V shed 4 bases and J 5 bases; nucleotides not matched to a gene: 1. The CDR3 sequence is 15 residues long. Germline loops: CDR1 MDHEN, CDR2 SYDVKM.